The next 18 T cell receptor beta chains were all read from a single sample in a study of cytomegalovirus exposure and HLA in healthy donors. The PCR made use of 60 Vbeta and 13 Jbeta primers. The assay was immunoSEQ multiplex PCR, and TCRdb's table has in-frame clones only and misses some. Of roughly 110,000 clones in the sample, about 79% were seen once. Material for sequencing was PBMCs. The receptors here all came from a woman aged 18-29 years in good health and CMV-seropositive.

CDR3 amino acids: CASSEVIAGSTYEQYF. The CDR3 DNA is TGTGCCAGCAGTGAAGTGATAGCGGGGTCGACCTACGAGCAGTACTTC. This sequence joins TRBV2 and TRBJ2-7; 8 bases agree with TRBD2. CDR3 length: 16 residues. CDR1 is SNHLY, CDR2 FYNNEI, per germline. Unmatched junction bases numbered 7, after V lost 1 base and J lost 2 bases. Supplemented by reference TRBV2 and TRBJ2-7, the full variable domain reads EPEVTQTPSHQVTQMGQEVILRCVPISNHLYFYWYRQILGQKVEFLVSFYNNEISEKSEIFDDQFSVERPDGSNFTLKIRSTKLEDSAMYFCASSEVIAGSTYEQYFGPGTRLTVT.

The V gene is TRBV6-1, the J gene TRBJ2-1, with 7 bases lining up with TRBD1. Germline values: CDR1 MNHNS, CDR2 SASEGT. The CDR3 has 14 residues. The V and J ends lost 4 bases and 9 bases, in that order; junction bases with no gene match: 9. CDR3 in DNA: TGTGCCAGCAGTGGGGGACAGCCGACCGGTGAGCAGTTCTTC. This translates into CASSGGQPTGEQFF.

CDR3 in amino acids: CASSLSSSVMNTGELFF. CDR3 nucleotides: TGTGCCAGCAGTTTATCGAGTTCGGTAATGAACACCGGGGAGCTGTTTTTT. The V call is TRBV27, the J call TRBJ2-2; D not resolved. Germline V gene data show CDR1 as MNHEY and CDR2 as SMNVEV (reference sequence). Trimming took off 0 bases at V and 1 base at J, with 12 bases between the two ends. This CDR3 contains 17 residues.

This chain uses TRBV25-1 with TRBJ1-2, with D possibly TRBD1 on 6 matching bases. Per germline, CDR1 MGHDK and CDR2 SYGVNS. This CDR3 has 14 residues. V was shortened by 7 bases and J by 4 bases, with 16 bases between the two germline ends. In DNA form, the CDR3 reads TGTGCCAGCATGTCGGGGCAGGGGATCTATGGCTACACCTTC. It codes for CASMSGQGIYGYTF.

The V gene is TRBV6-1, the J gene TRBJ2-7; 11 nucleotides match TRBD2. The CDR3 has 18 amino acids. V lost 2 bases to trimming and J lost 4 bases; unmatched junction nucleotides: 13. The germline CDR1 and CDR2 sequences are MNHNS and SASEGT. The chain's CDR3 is CASSEFVSGRAFQYEQYF. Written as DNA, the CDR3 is TGTGCCAGCAGTGAATTCGTTAGCGGGAGGGCTTTCCAATACGAGCAGTACTTC.

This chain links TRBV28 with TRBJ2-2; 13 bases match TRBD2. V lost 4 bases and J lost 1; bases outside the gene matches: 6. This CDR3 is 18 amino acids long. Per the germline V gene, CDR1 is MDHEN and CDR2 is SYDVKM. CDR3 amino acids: CASSSPGTSGVNTGELFF. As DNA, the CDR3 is TGTGCCAGCAGTTCTCCCGGGACTAGCGGGGTGAACACCGGGGAGCTGTTTTTT.

The CDR3 here is CASSSRMGGTGELFF. The CDR3 DNA is TGTGCCAGCAGCTCACGGATGGGGGGGACCGGGGAGCTGTTTTTT. V gene TRBV7-3 combines with J gene TRBJ2-2; TRBD2 agrees at 7 bases. The CDR3 loop spans 15 amino acids. Trimming removed 4 bases from V and 5 bases from J; junction bases left unmatched: 7. Germline V gene lookup returns CDR1 SGHTA and CDR2 FQGTGA.

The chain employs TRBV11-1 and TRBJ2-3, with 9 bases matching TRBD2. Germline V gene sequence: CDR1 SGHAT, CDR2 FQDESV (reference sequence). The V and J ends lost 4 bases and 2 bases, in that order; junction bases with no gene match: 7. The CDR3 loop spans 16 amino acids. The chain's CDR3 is CASSSLTSGPTDTQYF. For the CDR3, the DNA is TGTGCCAGCAGCTCCTTGACTAGCGGACCCACAGATACGCAGTATTTT. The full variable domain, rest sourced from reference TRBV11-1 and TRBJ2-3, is EAEVAQSPRYKITEKSQAVAFWCDPISGHATLYWYRQILGQGPELLVQFQDESVVDDSQLPKDRFSAERLKGVDSTLKIQPAELGDSAMYLCASSSLTSGPTDTQYFGPGTRLTVL.

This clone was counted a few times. In DNA form, the CDR3 reads TGTGCCAGCAGCTCGGACAGGGAAAGCGAGCAGTACTTC. Amino acid sequence: CASSSDRESEQYF. This chain uses TRBV9 with TRBJ2-7; the match to TRBD1 covers 8 bases. V was pared by 4 bases and J by 6 bases, with 6 bases of the junction left unmatched. The CDR3 consists of 13 residues. In germline, CDR1 is SGDLS, CDR2 YYNGEE.

CDR3 sequence: CASSWLAVEVGNTIYF. For the CDR3, the DNA is TGCGCCAGCAGCTGGTTGGCTGTGGAGGTTGGGAACACCATATATTTT. The chain has TRBV5-1 and TRBJ1-3; no clear D. Germline CDR1 and CDR2: SGHRS and YFSETQ. The CDR3 runs to 16 residues. The V end lost 3 bases, the J end lost 7 bases, and 20 bases lay between the germline ends. Full variable domain (outside the CDR3, taken from reference TRBV5-1 and TRBJ1-3): KAGVTQTPRYLIKTRGQQVTLSCSPISGHRSVSWYQQTPGQGLQFLFEYFSETQRNKGNFPGRFSGRQFSNSRSEMNVSTLELGDSALYLCASSWLAVEVGNTIYFGEGSWLTVV.

The CDR3 sequence: CASSPGQGAGNTIYF. The DNA of the CDR3 is TGTGCCAGCAGCCCCGGACAAGGGGCTGGAAACACCATATATTTT. The chain employs TRBV7-9 and TRBJ1-3; D perhaps matches TRBD1 (5 bases). Trimming stripped 5 bases from V and 2 bases from J, with 13 bases between. Germline lookup yields CDR1 SEHNR and CDR2 FQNEAQ (reference sequence). CDR3 length: 15 amino acids.

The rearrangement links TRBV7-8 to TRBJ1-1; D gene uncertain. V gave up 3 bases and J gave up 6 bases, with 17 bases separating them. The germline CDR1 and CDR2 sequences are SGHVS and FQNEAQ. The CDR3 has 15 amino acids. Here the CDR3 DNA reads TGTGCCAGCAGCTTGGGGAGTGGGGTTGGGTCTGAAGCTTTCTTT. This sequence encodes CASSLGSGVGSEAFF.

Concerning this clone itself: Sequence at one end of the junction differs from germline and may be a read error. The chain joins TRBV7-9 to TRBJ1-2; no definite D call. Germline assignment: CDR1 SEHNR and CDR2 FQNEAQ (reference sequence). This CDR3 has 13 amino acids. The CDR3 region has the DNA TGTGCCAGCAGCCCACCACTGATTTGGTTACTGGCCTTC. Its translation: CASSPPLIWLLAF.

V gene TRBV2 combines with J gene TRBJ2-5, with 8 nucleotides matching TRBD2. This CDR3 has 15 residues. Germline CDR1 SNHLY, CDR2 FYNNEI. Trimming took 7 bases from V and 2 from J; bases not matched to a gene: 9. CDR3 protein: CASIKTSGPQETQYF. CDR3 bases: TGTGCCAGCATCAAAACTAGCGGCCCTCAAGAGACCCAGTACTTC.

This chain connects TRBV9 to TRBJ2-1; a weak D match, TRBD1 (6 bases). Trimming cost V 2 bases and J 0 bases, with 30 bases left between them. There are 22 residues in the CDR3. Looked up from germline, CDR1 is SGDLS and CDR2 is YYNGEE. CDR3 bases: TGTGCCAGCAGCGTCCCCCGGGACACGCTACCAGCTCGGAGAGACTCCTACAATGAGCAGTTCTTC. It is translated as CASSVPRDTLPARRDSYNEQFF.

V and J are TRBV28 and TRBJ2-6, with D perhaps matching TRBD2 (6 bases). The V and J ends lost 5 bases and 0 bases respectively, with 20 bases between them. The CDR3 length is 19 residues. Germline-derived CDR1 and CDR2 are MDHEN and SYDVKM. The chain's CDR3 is CASSTPFRTTRSGANVLTF. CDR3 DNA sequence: TGTGCCAGCAGTACTCCCTTTCGGACTACCCGCTCTGGGGCCAACGTCCTGACTTTC.

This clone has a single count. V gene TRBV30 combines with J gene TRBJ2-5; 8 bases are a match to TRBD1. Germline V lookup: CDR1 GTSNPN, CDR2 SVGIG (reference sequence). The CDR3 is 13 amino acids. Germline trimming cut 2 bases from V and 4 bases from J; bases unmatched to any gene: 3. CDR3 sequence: CAWSFDRGETQYF. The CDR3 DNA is TGTGCCTGGAGTTTTGACAGGGGAGAGACCCAGTACTTC. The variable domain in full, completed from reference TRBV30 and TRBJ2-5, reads SQTIHQWPATLVQPVGSPLSLECTVEGTSNPNLYWYRQAAGRGLQLLFYSVGIGQISSEVPQNLSASRPQDRQFILSSKKLLLSDSGFYLCAWSFDRGETQYFGPGTRLLVL.

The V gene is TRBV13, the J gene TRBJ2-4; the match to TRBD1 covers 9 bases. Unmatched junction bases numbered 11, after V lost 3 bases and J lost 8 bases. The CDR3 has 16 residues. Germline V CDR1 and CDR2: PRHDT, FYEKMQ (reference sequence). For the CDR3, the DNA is TGTGCCAGCAGCTTCCGATTACAAAGGACAGGGGACATTCAGTACTTC. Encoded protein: CASSFRLQRTGDIQYF.